This entry is about one T cell receptor (beta chain). Using immunoSEQ multiplex PCR, the repertoire was profiled, and TCRdb retains in-frame clones only, with some absent. The table lists more than 300,000 clones, more than 85% of them singletons, with roughly 20% in the top ten. Trimming removed 4 bases at V and 4 bases at J, with 8 bases between. CDR1 is SGHTA, CDR2 FQGTGA, per germline. The CDR3 runs 13 residues. This sample is part of a study of blood T cell repertoires in COVID-19. The sequence was collected from a woman in her twenties or thirties who had recovered from COVID-19. This chain uses TRBV7-3 with TRBJ2-1; D perhaps matches TRBD2 (5 bases). The sequencing input was PBMCs or T cells enriched from blood (not recorded which). CDR3 nucleotide sequence: TGTGCCAGCAGCTCGGACTTGTACAATGAGCAGTTCTTC. Its translation: CASSSDLYNEQFF.